The 16 T cell receptor beta chains below were found in one sample sequenced in a study of CD8 T cells in Susac syndrome. RNA, at about 0.45 to 1 ug, was reverse transcribed with random hexamers. Using its own MiXCR run on the immunoSEQ multiplex PCR reads, TCRdb lists one record per CDR3 protein. The table has about 150,000 distinct CDR3 sequences, approximately 93% seen once. The sequenced sample consisted of CD8+ T cells from PBMCs. These TCRs come from a human donor with multiple sclerosis.

Comment on this clonotype: Compared with germline, one end of the junction differs, possibly owing to a read error. This chain links TRBV2 with TRBJ2-5; no definite D call. This CDR3 has 11 amino acids. Germline V gene sequence: CDR1 SNHLY, CDR2 FYNNEI. CDR3 nucleotide sequence: TGTGCCAGCAGTGAAGAGGGCACTGATGACTTC. This gives the protein CASSEEGTDDF.

The V call is TRBV24-1, the J call TRBJ2-7; D not certain. This CDR3 is 13 amino acids long. V shed 0 bases and J shed 5 bases, with 7 bases lying between them. Germline values: CDR1 KGHDR, CDR2 SFDVKD. The CDR3 spells CATSDLEYHEQYF. The CDR3 bases are TGTGCCACCAGTGATTTGGAGTACCACGAGCAGTACTTC.

V is TRBV7-9 and J is TRBJ2-1; possibly TRBD1 for D (6 bases). Germline assignment: CDR1 SEHNR and CDR2 FQNEAQ (reference sequence). Trimming shortened V by 4 bases and J by 7 bases, and 14 bases separated the two germline ends. The CDR3 is 14 amino acids. This chain's CDR3 is CASSSRTAFNEQFF. In DNA form, the CDR3 reads TGTGCCAGCAGCTCCCGGACAGCCTTTAATGAGCAGTTCTTC. The full variable domain, its missing parts supplied by reference TRBV7-9 and TRBJ2-1, is DTGVSQNPRHKITKRGQNVTFRCDPISEHNRLYWYRQTLGQGPEFLTYFQNEAQLEKSRLLSDRFSAERPKGSFSTLEIQRTEQGDSAMYLCASSSRTAFNEQFFGPGTRLTVL.

The chain has TRBV3-1 and TRBJ2-5; D unclear. Per germline, CDR1 LGHDT and CDR2 YNNKEL (reference sequence). The CDR3 totals 16 residues. V was cut by 0 bases and J by 1 base, with 12 bases left in between. In DNA form, the CDR3 reads TGTGCCAGCAGCCAAGATAAGCGCCTTCTCCAAGAGACCCAGTACTTC. Encoded protein: CASSQDKRLLQETQYF.

V usage is TRBV9 and J usage is TRBJ2-7, with TRBD2 identical over 9 bases. Losses at the gene ends were 4 bases for V and 0 bases for J; bases not matched to a gene: 5. Germline values: CDR1 SGDLS, CDR2 YYNGEE. The CDR3 has 15 residues. CDR3 sequence reads: CASSFLAGSSYEQYF. The DNA for the CDR3 is TGTGCCAGCAGCTTCCTAGCGGGGAGCTCCTACGAGCAGTACTTC. The full variable domain, its missing parts supplied by reference TRBV9 and TRBJ2-7, is DSGVTQTPKHLITATGQRVTLRCSPRSGDLSVYWYQQSLDQGLQFLIQYYNGEERAKGNILERFSAQQFPDLHSELNLSSLELGDSALYFCASSFLAGSSYEQYFGPGTRLTVT.

V gene TRBV9 combines with J gene TRBJ2-5, with TRBD1 matching 8 bases. CDR3 size: 14 residues. CDR1 and CDR2 from the germline V gene are SGDLS and YYNGEE. V was clipped by 4 bases and J by 5 bases; unmatched bases: 7. The CDR3: CASSPGGGQETQYF. In DNA form, the CDR3 reads TGTGCCAGCAGCCCAGGGGGCGGTCAGGAGACCCAGTACTTC.

J is TRBJ1-2 and V is TRBV12-3 or TRBV12-4, with D possibly TRBD1 on 5 matching bases. The CDR3 has 12 residues. Trimming removed 10 bases from V and 5 bases from J, with 14 bases in between. The CDR3 DNA follows: TGTGCCATCGATGGGGGTTGGTATGGCTACACCTTC. It translates to CAIDGGWYGYTF.

J is TRBJ2-5 and V is TRBV30; TRBD2 aligns across 13 bases. The length of the CDR3 is 17 residues. After removal of 1 base from V and 0 bases from J, the junction contained 5 bases not matched to a gene. In germline, CDR1 is GTSNPN, CDR2 SVGIG (reference sequence). DNA for the CDR3: TGTGCCTGGAGTGGGAGACTAGCGGGGGGCCACCAAGAGACCCAGTACTTC. Encoded protein: CAWSGRLAGGHQETQYF.

The chain's CDR3 is CASSSGLSLTDTQYF. DNA of the CDR3: TGTGCCAGCAGTTCGGGACTCAGCCTCACAGATACGCAGTATTTT. This chain joins TRBV7-2 and TRBJ2-3, with TRBD2 as a possible D gene (6 bases). The V and J ends lost 6 bases and 2 bases respectively, with 15 bases between them. The CDR3 sequence is 15 residues long. From germline, CDR1 is SGHTA and CDR2 FQGNSA. The whole variable domain, remainder taken from reference TRBV7-2 and TRBJ2-3, is GAGVSQSPSNKVTEKGKDVELRCDPISGHTALYWYRQSLGQGLEFLIYFQGNSAPDKSGLPSDRFSAERTGGSVSTLTIQRTQQEDSAVYLCASSSGLSLTDTQYFGPGTRLTVL.

This chain joins TRBV29-1 and TRBJ1-2; D is perhaps TRBD1 (6 bases). CDR1 and CDR2 from the germline V gene are SQVTM and ANQGSEA. The V and J ends lost 6 bases and 2 bases respectively, with 10 bases between them. The CDR3 is 12 amino acids. CDR3 loop: CSVTGQNYGYTF. The DNA of the CDR3 is TGCAGCGTGACAGGTCAGAACTATGGCTACACCTTC.

The gene calls are TRBV4-1 and TRBJ1-6; 7 nucleotides agree with TRBD1. The CDR3 is 16 amino acids. The ends lost 7 bases at V and 5 bases at J; junction bases unmatched: 11. Germline lookup yields CDR1 MGHRA and CDR2 YSYEKL. Written as DNA, the CDR3 is TGCGCCAGCACCCCCCAGGGGGAACTACATAATTCACCCCTCCACTTT. Translating gives CASTPQGELHNSPLHF.

The chain links TRBV14 to TRBJ1-2; D call uncertain. From germline, CDR1 is SGHDN and CDR2 FVKESK. Trimming left V 1 base short and J 8 bases short, with 17 bases between. The CDR3 is 15 residues long. The CDR3 DNA is TGTGCCAGCAGCCAAGTCACACGTGCCATGGGGGGCTACACCTTC. This encodes CASSQVTRAMGGYTF.

Written as DNA, the CDR3 is TGTGCCAGCAGTCCAAGGGGTTATTACACAGATACGCAGTATTTT. Encoded protein: CASSPRGYYTDTQYF. This sequence joins TRBV12-3 or TRBV12-4 and TRBJ2-3; D is possibly TRBD1 (5 bases). V was cut by 5 bases and J by 2 bases, with 14 bases left in between. This CDR3 is built from 15 residues.

V is TRBV2 and J is TRBJ1-4, with D perhaps matching TRBD1 (6 bases). The CDR3 is 14 amino acids. The V and J ends lost 5 bases and 0 bases respectively, with 7 bases between them. Germline values: CDR1 SNHLY, CDR2 FYNNEI. CDR3 sequence reads: CASSWTATNEKLFF. The DNA of the CDR3 is TGTGCCAGCAGTTGGACAGCAACTAATGAAAAACTGTTTTTT.

V and J are TRBV9 and TRBJ1-2; D is undetermined. Looked up from germline, CDR1 is SGDLS and CDR2 is YYNGEE. The CDR3 has 17 amino acids. Trimming shortened V by 4 bases and J by 2 bases, and 21 bases separated the two germline ends. Here the CDR3 DNA reads TGTGCCAGCAGCCCACAGCGAGTACCGGGCGCCAACTATGGCTACACCTTC. Its protein product is CASSPQRVPGANYGYTF. The variable domain in full, completed from reference TRBV9 and TRBJ1-2, reads DSGVTQTPKHLITATGQRVTLRCSPRSGDLSVYWYQQSLDQGLQFLIQYYNGEERAKGNILERFSAQQFPDLHSELNLSSLELGDSALYFCASSPQRVPGANYGYTFGSGTRLTVV.

V is TRBV28 and J is TRBJ2-3; no reliable D call. With 5 bases removed from V and 1 base from J, the gap between germline ends came to 10 bases. Looked up from germline, CDR1 is MDHEN and CDR2 is SYDVKM. The CDR3 runs 14 residues. CDR3 sequence reads: CASSRAYRTDTQYF. CDR3 nucleotide sequence: TGTGCCAGCAGTCGCGCTTATCGCACAGATACGCAGTATTTT.